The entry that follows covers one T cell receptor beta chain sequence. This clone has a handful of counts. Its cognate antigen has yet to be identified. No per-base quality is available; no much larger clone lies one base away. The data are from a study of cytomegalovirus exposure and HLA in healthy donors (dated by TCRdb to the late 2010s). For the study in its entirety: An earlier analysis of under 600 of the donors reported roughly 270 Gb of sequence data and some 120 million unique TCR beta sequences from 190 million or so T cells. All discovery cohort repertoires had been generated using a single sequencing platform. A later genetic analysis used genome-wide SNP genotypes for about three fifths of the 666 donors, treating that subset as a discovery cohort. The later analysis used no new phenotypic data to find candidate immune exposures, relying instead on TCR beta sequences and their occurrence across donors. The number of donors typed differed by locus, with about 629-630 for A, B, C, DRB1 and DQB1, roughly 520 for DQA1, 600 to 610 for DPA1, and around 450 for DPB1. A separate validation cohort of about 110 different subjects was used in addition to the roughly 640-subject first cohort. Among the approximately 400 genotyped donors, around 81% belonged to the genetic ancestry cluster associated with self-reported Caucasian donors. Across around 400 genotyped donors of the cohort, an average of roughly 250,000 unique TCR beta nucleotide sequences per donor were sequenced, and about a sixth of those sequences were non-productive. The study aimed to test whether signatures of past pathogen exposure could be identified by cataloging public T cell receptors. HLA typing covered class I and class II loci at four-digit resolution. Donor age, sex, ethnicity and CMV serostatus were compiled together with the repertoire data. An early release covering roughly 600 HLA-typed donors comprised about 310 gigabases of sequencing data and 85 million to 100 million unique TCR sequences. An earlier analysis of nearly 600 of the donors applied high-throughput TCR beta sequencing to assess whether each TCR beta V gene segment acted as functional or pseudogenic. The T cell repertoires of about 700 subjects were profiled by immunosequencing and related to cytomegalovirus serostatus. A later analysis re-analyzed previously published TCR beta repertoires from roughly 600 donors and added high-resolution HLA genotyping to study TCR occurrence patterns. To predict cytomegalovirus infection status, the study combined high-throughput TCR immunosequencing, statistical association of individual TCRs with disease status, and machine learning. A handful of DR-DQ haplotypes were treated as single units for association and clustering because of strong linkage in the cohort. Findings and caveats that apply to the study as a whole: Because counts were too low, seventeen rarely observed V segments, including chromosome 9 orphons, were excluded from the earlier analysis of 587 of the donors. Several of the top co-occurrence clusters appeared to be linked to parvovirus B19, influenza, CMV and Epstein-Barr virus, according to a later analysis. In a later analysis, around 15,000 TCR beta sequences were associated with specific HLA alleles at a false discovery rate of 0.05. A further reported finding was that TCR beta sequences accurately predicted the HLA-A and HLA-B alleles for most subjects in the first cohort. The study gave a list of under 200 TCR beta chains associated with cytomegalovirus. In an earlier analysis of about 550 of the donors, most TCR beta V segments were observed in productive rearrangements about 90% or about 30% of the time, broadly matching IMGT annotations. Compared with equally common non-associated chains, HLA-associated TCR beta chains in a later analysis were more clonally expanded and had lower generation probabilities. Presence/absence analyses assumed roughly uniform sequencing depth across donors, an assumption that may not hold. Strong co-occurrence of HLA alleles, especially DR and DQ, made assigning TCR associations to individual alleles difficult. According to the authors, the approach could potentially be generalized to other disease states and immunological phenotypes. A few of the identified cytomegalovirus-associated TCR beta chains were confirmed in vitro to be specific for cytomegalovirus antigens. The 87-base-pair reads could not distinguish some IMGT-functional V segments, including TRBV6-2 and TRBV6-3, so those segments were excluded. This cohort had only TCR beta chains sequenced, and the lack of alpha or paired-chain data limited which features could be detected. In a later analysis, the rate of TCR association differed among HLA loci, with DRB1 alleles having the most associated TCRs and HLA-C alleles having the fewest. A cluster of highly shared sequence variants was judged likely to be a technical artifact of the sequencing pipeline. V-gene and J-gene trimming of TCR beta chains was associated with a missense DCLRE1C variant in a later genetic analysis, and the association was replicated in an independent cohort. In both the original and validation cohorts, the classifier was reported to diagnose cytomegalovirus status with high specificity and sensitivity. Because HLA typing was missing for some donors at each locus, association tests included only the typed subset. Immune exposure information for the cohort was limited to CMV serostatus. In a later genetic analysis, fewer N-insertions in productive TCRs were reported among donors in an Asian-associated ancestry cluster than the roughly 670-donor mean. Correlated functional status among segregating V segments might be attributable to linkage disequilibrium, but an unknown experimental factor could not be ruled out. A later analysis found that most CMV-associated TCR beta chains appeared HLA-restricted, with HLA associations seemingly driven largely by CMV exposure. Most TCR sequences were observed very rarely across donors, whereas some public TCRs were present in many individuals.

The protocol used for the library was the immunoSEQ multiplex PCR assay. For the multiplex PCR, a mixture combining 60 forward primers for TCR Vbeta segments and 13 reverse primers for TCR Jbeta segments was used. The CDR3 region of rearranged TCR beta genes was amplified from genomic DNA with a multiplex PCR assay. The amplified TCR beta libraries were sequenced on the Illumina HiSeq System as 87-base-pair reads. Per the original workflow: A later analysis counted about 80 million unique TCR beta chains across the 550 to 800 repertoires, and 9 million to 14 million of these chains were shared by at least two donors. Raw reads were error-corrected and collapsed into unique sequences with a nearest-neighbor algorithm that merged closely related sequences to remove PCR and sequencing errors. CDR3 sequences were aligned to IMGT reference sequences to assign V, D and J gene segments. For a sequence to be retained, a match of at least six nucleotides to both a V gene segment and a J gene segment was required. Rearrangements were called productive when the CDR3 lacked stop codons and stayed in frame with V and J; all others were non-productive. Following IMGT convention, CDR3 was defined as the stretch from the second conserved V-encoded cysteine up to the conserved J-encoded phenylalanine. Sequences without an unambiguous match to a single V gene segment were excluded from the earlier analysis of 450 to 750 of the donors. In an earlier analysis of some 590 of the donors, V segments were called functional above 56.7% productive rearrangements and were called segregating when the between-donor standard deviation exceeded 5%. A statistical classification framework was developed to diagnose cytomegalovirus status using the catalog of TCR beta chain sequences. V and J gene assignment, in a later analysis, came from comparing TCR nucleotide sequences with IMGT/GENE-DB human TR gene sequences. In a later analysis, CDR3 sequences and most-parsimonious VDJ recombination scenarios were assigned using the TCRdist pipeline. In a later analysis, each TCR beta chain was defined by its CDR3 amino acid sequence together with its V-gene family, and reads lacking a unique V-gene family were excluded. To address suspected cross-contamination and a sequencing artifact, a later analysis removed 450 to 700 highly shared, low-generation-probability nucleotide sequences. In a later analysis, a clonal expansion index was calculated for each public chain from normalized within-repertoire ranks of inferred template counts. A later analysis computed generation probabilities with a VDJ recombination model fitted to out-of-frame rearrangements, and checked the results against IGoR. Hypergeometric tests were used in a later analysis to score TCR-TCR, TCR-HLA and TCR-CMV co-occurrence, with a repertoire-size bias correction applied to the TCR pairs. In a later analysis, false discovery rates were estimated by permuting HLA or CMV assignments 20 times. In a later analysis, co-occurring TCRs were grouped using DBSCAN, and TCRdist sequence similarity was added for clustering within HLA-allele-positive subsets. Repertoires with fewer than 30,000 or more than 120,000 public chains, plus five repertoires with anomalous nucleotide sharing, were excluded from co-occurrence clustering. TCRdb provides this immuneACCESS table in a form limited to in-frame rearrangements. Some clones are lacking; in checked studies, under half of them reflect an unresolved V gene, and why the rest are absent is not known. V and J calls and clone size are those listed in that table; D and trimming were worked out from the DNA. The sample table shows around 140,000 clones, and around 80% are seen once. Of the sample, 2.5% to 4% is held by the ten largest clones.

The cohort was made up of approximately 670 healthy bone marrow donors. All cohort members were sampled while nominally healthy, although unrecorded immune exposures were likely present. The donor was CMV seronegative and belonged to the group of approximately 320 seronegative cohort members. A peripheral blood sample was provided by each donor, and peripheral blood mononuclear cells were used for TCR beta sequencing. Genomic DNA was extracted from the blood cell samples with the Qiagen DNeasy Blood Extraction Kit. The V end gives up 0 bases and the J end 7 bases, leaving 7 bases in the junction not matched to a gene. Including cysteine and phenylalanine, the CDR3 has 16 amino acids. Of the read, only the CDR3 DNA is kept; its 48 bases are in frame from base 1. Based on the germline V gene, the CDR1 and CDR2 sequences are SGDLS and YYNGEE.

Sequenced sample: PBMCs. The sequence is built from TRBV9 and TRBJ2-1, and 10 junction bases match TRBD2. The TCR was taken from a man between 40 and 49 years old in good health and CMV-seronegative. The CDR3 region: CASSVGGSGGQNEQFF. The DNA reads TGTGCCAGCAGCGTAGGCGGTAGCGGGGGGCAAAATGAGCAGTTCTTC. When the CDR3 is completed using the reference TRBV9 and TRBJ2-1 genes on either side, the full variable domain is DSGVTQTPKHLITATGQRVTLRCSPRSGDLSVYWYQQSLDQGLQFLIQYYNGEERAKGNILERFSAQQFPDLHSELNLSSLELGDSALYFCASSVGGSGGQNEQFFGPGTRLTVL.